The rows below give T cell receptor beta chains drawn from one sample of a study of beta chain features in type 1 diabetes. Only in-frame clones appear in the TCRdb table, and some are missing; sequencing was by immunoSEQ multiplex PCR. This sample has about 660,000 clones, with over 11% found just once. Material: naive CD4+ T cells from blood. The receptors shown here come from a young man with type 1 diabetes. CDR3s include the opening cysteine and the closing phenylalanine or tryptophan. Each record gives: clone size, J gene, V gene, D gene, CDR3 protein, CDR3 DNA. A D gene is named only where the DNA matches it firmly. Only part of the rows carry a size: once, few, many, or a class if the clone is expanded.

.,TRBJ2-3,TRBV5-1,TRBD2,CASRTGTSGTTDTQYF,TGCGCCAGCAGAACCGGGACTAGCGGAACCACAGATACGCAGTATTTT
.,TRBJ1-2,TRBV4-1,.,CASSQDQGSYYGYTF,TGCGCCAGCAGCCAAGATCAGGGCAGCTACTATGGCTACACCTTC
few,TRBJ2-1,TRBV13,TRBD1,CASSVGTEREQFF,TGTGCCAGCAGCGTGGGGACAGAAAGAGAGCAGTTCTTC
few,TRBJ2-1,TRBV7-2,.,CASSLIVGTNNEQFF,TGTGCCAGCAGCTTAATCGTCGGGACAAACAATGAGCAGTTCTTC
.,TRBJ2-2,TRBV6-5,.,CASSYGWGQGTGELFF,TGTGCCAGCAGTTACGGCTGGGGGCAGGGCACCGGGGAGCTGTTTTTT
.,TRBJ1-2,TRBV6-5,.,CASRGVHWYGYTF,TGTGCCAGCAGGGGGGTCCACTGGTATGGCTACACCTTC
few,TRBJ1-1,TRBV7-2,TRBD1,CASSPGQGLGAFF,TGTGCCAGCAGCCCGGGACAGGGTTTGGGCGCTTTCTTT
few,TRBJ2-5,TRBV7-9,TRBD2,CASTGTSTSGTQYF,TGTGCCAGCACCGGGACTAGCACCTCGGGGACCCAGTACTTC
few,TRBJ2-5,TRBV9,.,CASSVVGSGETQYF,TGTGCCAGCAGCGTAGTGGGTAGCGGAGAGACCCAGTACTTC
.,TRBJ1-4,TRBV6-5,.,CASSSFLGEKLFF,TGTGCCAGCAGTAGCTTCTTAGGGGAAAAACTGTTTTTT
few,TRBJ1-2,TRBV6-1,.,CASSEFASGGYTF,TGTGCCAGCAGTGAATTCGCCAGCGGTGGCTACACCTTC
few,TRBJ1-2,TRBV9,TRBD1,CASSVGDSLRLGYTF,TGTGCCAGCAGCGTAGGGGACAGTCTCCGTCTTGGCTACACCTTC
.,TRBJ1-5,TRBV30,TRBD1,CAWSSQTGVHQPQHF,TGTGCCTGGAGCTCCCAGACAGGGGTCCATCAGCCCCAGCATTTT
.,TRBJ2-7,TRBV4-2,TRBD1,CASSRRMGDRGDEQYF,TGTGCCAGCAGCCGCCGGATGGGGGACAGGGGAGACGAGCAGTACTTC
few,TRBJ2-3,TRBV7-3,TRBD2,CASSLGGDPTQYF,TGTGCCAGCAGCTTAGGGGGGGACCCTACGCAGTATTTT
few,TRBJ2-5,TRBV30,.,CAWSGGETQYF,TGTGCCTGGAGTGGCGGAGAGACCCAGTACTTC
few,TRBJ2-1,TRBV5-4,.,CASSLESATYNEQFF,TGTGCCAGCAGCTTGGAGAGCGCTACTTACAATGAGCAGTTCTTC
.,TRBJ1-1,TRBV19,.,CASSRSSMNTEAFF,TGTGCCAGTAGTAGGTCCAGCATGAACACTGAAGCTTTCTTT
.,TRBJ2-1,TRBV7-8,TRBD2,CASRSGRVAGSSYNEQFF,TGTGCCAGCAGGTCAGGTCGGGTAGCGGGGAGCTCCTACAATGAGCAGTTCTTC
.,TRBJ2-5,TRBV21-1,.,CASSNRQKETQYF,TGTGCCAGCAGCAATCGACAGAAAGAGACCCAGTACTTC
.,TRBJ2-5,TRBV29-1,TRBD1,CSVTGTGDYQETQYF,TGCAGCGTTACCGGGACAGGGGATTACCAAGAGACCCAGTACTTC
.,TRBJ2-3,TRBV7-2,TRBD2,CASSFVLAGGTDTQYF,TGTGCCAGCAGCTTTGTACTAGCGGGGGGCACAGATACGCAGTATTTT
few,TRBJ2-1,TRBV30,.,CASTGAGVEQFF,TGTGCCTCCACGGGGGCGGGGGTTGAGCAGTTCTTC
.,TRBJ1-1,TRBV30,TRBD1,CAWSPPDRALEAFF,TGTGCCTGGAGCCCCCCCGACAGGGCTCTCGAGGCTTTCTTT
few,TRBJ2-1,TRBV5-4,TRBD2,CASPSGRGEQFF,TGTGCCAGCCCTAGCGGGAGAGGGGAGCAGTTCTTC
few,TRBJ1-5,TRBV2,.,CASTKDPRGNQPQHF,TGTGCCAGCACCAAGGACCCGAGAGGCAATCAGCCCCAGCATTTT
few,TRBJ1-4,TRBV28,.,CASSSRSDMSNEKLFF,TGTGCCAGCAGTTCCCGCTCGGACATGTCTAATGAAAAACTGTTTTTT
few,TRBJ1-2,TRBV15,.,CATSRDPGNSYGYTF,TGTGCCACCAGCAGAGACCCAGGCAATTCCTATGGCTACACCTTC
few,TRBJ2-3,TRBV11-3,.,CASSPRGADTQYF,TGTGCCAGCAGCCCCAGGGGGGCAGATACGCAGTATTTT
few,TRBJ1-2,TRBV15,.,CATSRARAGMNYGYTF,TGTGCCACCAGCAGAGCGCGGGCAGGGATGAACTATGGCTACACCTTC
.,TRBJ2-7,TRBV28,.,CASSLSAGSSYEQYF,TGTGCCAGCAGTTTATCGGCAGGGAGCTCCTACGAGCAGTACTTC
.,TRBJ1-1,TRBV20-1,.,CSASDRPEAFF,TGCAGTGCTAGCGACAGACCTGAAGCTTTCTTT
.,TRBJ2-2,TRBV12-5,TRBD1,CASGPGQGTGELFF,TGTGCTAGTGGTCCGGGACAGGGCACCGGGGAGCTGTTTTTT
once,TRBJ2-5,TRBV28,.,CASSLLRGSGEETQYF,TGTGCCAGCAGTTTACTAAGGGGGAGCGGGGAAGAGACCCAGTACTTC
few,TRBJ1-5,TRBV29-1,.,CSVAGGSNQPQHF,TGCAGCGTTGCAGGTGGTAGCAATCAGCCCCAGCATTTT
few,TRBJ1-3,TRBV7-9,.,CASSPQPGPGNTIYF,TGTGCCAGCAGCCCTCAACCAGGGCCTGGAAACACCATATATTTT
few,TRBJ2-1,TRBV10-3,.,CAISEGYNEQFF,TGTGCCATCAGTGAGGGCTACAATGAGCAGTTCTTC
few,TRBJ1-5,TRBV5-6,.,CASSSGLGSNQPQHF,TGTGCCAGCAGCTCGGGTTTAGGTAGCAATCAGCCCCAGCATTTT
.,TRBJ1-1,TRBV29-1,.,CSVSSGLNTEAFF,TGCAGCGTTTCATCGGGGCTAAACACTGAAGCTTTCTTT
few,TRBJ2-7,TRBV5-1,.,CASSLALQEFRDEQYF,TGCGCCAGCAGCTTGGCCCTCCAGGAGTTCAGAGACGAGCAGTACTTC
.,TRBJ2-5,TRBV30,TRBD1,CAWEGAYQETQYF,TGTGCCTGGGAGGGGGCATACCAAGAGACCCAGTACTTC
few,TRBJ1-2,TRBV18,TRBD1,CASSPRDREGGYTF,TGTGCCAGCTCACCCCGGGACAGGGAAGGAGGCTACACCTTC
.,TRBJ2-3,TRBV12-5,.,CASGLWGADTQYF,TGTGCTAGTGGTTTGTGGGGGGCAGATACGCAGTATTTT
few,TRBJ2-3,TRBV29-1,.,CSALTGTDTQYF,TGCAGCGCCCTCACAGGCACAGATACGCAGTATTTT
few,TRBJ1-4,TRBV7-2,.,CASSLGLQGEKLFF,TGTGCCAGCAGCTTGGGACTTCAGGGAGAAAAACTGTTTTTT
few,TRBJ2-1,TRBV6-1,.,CASTFNEQFF,TGTGCCAGCACTTTCAATGAGCAGTTCTTC
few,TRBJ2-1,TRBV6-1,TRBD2,CASSREGNEQFF,TGTGCCAGCAGTCGGGAGGGCAATGAGCAGTTCTTC
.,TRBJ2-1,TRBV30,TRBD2,CAWGRLAGYNEQFF,TGTGCCTGGGGCCGACTAGCGGGATACAATGAGCAGTTCTTC
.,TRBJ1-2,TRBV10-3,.,CATNAGVTTNYGYTF,TGTGCCACCAACGCGGGGGTAACGACTAACTATGGCTACACCTTC